This T cell receptor beta chain was profiled in a study of cytomegalovirus exposure and HLA in healthy donors. Looked up from germline, CDR1 is SGHNT and CDR2 is YENEEA. The length of the CDR3 is 13 residues. Trimming took off 3 bases at V and 7 bases at J, with 10 bases between the two ends. This PCR relied on a set of 60 Vbeta primers and 13 Jbeta primers. TCRdb's copy holds only in-frame clones and misses some; the assay was immunoSEQ multiplex PCR. The sample has more than 80,000 clones, around 60% seen once. J is TRBJ2-1 and V is TRBV11-3; D is unresolved. The receptor was derived from a human donor in good health. Sequencing was done on a sample of PBMCs. This CDR3 is CASSFYGSNEQFF. CDR3 nucleotides: TGTGCCAGCAGCTTTTACGGTTCGAATGAGCAGTTCTTC.